This T cell receptor (beta chain) was identified in a study of T cells in localized non-small cell lung cancer. Study-wide results and caveats: A median of around 60 clones ranked among the top 100 in tumor appeared in adjacent lung. T cell clonality was highest in uninvolved adjacent lung, above tumor.

To note about this clone: Antigen unknown.

Clones were sequenced by immunoSEQ multiplex PCR, and TCRdb holds only the in-frame ones, with some missing. Of under 9,000 clones listed, 80% to 90% are singletons. Trimming removed 0 bases from V and 7 bases from J, with 8 bases in between. The CDR3 runs 13 residues. Germline values: CDR1 SGHRS, CDR2 YFSETQ. This sequence was found in a male donor aged 60 or over with stage III lung adenocarcinoma. The chain combines TRBV5-1 with TRBJ1-5; no clear D. The sequencing used peripheral blood, collected before any cancer treatment. CDR3 nucleotide sequence: TGCGCCAGCAGCTTGGGGATTGGGCAGCCCCAGCATTTT. Protein sequence: CASSLGIGQPQHF.